The 28 T cell receptor beta chains reported below all come from one sample, sequenced in a study of T cell responses to AZD1222 COVID-19 vaccine. Data came from immunoSEQ multiplex PCR; TCRdb stores just in-frame clones and leaves some out. The sample records 170,000 or so clones, about nine tenths being singletons. This specimen consisted of peripheral blood, obtained on day 0 of AZD1222 vaccination. The receptors originated from an adult in good health.

In its sample, this clone was seen a few times. The chain joins TRBV9 to TRBJ1-1, with D perhaps TRBD1 (6 bases). CDR1 SGDLS and CDR2 YYNGEE come from the germline V gene. V was cut by 2 bases and J by 4 bases, with 9 bases left in between. The CDR3 runs to 13 residues. CDR3 nucleotide sequence: TGTGCCAGCAGCGTTGGGGGCTTCACTGAAGCTTTCTTT. It codes for CASSVGGFTEAFF.

The chain couples TRBV5-4 to TRBJ2-3, with 11 bases fitting TRBD1. The J segment lost 5 bases and the V segment lost 4 bases, leaving 9 bases of the junction unmatched. Germline V gene lookup returns CDR1 SGHNT and CDR2 YYREEE (reference sequence). This CDR3 is 16 amino acids long. CDR3 sequence: CASSRTGQGVGDTQYF. The CDR3 DNA reads as TGTGCCAGCAGCCGAACGGGACAGGGGGTTGGAGATACGCAGTATTTT.

The chain uses TRBV6-1 and TRBJ2-1; TRBD1 matches at 7 bases. The CDR3 has 16 amino acids. V lost 3 bases to trimming and J lost 0 bases; unmatched junction nucleotides: 5. Germline CDR1 reads MNHNS; CDR2 reads SASEGT. The CDR3 loop reads CASSDPGQSSYNEQFF. The CDR3 DNA reads TGTGCCAGCAGTGACCCGGGACAGAGCTCCTACAATGAGCAGTTCTTC.

The chain carries TRBV7-9 and TRBJ2-2; the D is unclear. V lost 10 bases and J 7 bases, leaving 13 bases between the germline ends. The CDR3 has 12 residues. Per germline, CDR1 SEHNR and CDR2 FQNEAQ (reference sequence). The CDR3 region is CATDTYLGELFF. In DNA, the CDR3 is TGTGCCACAGACACCTACCTCGGGGAGCTGTTTTTT.

V is TRBV3-1 (or the pseudogene TRBV3-2) and J is TRBJ1-3, with D possibly matching TRBD1 (5 bases). V dropped 4 bases and J dropped 0 bases, with 10 bases sitting between them. The CDR3 is 15 amino acids. Germline loops: CDR1 LGHDT, CDR2 YNNKEL (reference sequence). CDR3 DNA sequence: TGTGCCAGCAGCCCGATGACAGTCTCTGGAAACACCATATATTTT. It codes for CASSPMTVSGNTIYF.

A single count supports this clone. The V and J genes are TRBV24-1 and TRBJ1-4; 8 bases map to TRBD1. The CDR3 has 14 residues. Germline lookup yields CDR1 KGHDR and CDR2 SFDVKD. The V segment lost 5 bases and the J segment 5 bases; nucleotides outside the gene matches: 3. This chain's CDR3 is CATSAGQGNEKLFF. DNA of the CDR3: TGTGCCACCAGTGCAGGACAGGGCAATGAAAAACTGTTTTTT.

This chain uses TRBV19 with TRBJ1-1; possibly TRBD1 for D (5 bases). V gave up 5 bases and J gave up 1 base, with 14 bases separating them. The CDR3 sequence is 15 residues long. The germline gives CDR1 LNHDA, CDR2 SQIVND (reference sequence). CDR3 nucleotide sequence: TGTGCCAGTAGTGTGGGTCGGGGGAGGAACACTGAAGCTTTCTTT. Translating it yields CASSVGRGRNTEAFF. The full variable domain, completed using reference TRBV19 and TRBJ1-1, is DGGITQSPKYLFRKEGQNVTLSCEQNLNHDAMYWYRQDPGQGLRLIYYSQIVNDFQKGDIAEGYSVSREKKESFPLTVTSAQKNPTAFYLCASSVGRGRNTEAFFGQGTRLTVV.

The V call is TRBV6-5, the J call TRBJ1-5; D is possibly TRBD1 (5 bases). The CDR3 contains 15 residues. The V gene lost 0 bases and the J gene lost 5 bases, with 11 bases spanning the gap. The germline V gene encodes CDR1 MNHEY and CDR2 SVGAGI. In DNA, the CDR3 is TGTGCCAGCAGTTACTCTGGGGGGTTCGATCAGCCCCAGCATTTT. Its translation is CASSYSGGFDQPQHF.

The chain recombines TRBV7-2 with TRBJ2-1, with D perhaps TRBD1 (5 bases). Trimming took off 1 base at V and 7 bases at J, with 11 bases between the two ends. CDR1 SGHTA and CDR2 FQGNSA come from the germline V gene. The CDR3 has 14 residues. The CDR3 here is CASSLVRTKNEQFF. Written as DNA, the CDR3 is TGTGCCAGCAGCTTAGTCCGGACAAAAAATGAGCAGTTCTTC.

This sequence joins TRBV19 and TRBJ1-2; D is uncertain. The CDR3 is 11 residues long. CDR1 is LNHDA, CDR2 SQIVND, per germline (reference sequence). The germline V and J ends were trimmed by 4 bases and 7 bases, with 7 bases remaining between them. The CDR3 region has the DNA TGTGCCAGTAGTAGAGGGCCTGGCTACACCTTC. Its protein is CASSRGPGYTF.

The V gene is TRBV18, the J gene TRBJ2-6; TRBD1 is a possible D gene (5 bases). V was pared by 1 base and J by 0 bases, with 16 bases between. The CDR3 covers 19 residues. CDR1 is KGHSH, CDR2 LQKENI, per germline. The chain's CDR3 is CASSPLRGPGDSGANVLTF. CDR3 DNA: TGTGCCAGCTCACCACTTAGGGGTCCGGGCGACTCTGGGGCCAACGTCCTGACTTTC.

The chain recombines TRBV10-1 with TRBJ2-7; D remains ambiguous. The ends were cut back, 4 bases at V and 3 bases at J, with 7 bases in the middle. The CDR3 is made up of 12 amino acids. From germline, CDR1 is WNHNN and CDR2 SYGVQD (reference sequence). The CDR3 coding sequence is TGCGCCAGCAGTGCAGACTTCTACGAGCAGTACTTC. Its translation is CASSADFYEQYF.

The gene calls are TRBV28 and TRBJ1-6, with 9 nucleotides matching TRBD1. Trimming took 3 bases from V and 10 from J; bases not matched to a gene: 7. The germline CDR1 and CDR2 sequences are MDHEN and SYDVKM. The CDR3 covers 15 residues. The CDR3 DNA is TGTGCCAGCAGTTTTGGGACAGGGCACGCGTCACCCCTCCACTTT. Translated, it gives CASSFGTGHASPLHF.

The rearrangement links TRBV4-2 to TRBJ2-5; D unresolved. The CDR3 contains 16 residues. Germline CDR1 is LGHNA and CDR2 is YNFKEQ. V dropped 0 bases and J dropped 2 bases, with 13 bases sitting between them. DNA of the CDR3: TGTGCCAGCAGCCAAGATCCCGGGTGGGGACAAGAGACCCAGTACTTC. Protein: CASSQDPGWGQETQYF.

The V gene is TRBV28, the J gene TRBJ2-7; D is tentatively TRBD1 or TRBD2 (5 bases each). The CDR3 has 13 amino acids. V dropped 7 bases and J dropped 3 bases, with 13 bases sitting between them. Germline CDR1 MDHEN, CDR2 SYDVKM. The CDR3 region has the DNA TGTGCCAGCATTCGGGGCGGCCACTACGAGCAGTACTTC. Protein product: CASIRGGHYEQYF.

J is TRBJ1-2 and V is TRBV9; a weak D match, TRBD1 (6 bases). The germline V and J ends were trimmed by 4 bases and 5 bases, with 18 bases remaining between them. The CDR3 contains 15 residues. Germline V gene lookup returns CDR1 SGDLS and CDR2 YYNGEE. The CDR3 sequence: CASSPGDGLGYGYTF. The CDR3 bases are TGTGCCAGCAGCCCAGGGGACGGACTAGGATATGGCTACACCTTC. Based on the CDR3 plus reference TRBV9 and TRBJ1-2, the full variable domain is DSGVTQTPKHLITATGQRVTLRCSPRSGDLSVYWYQQSLDQGLQFLIQYYNGEERAKGNILERFSAQQFPDLHSELNLSSLELGDSALYFCASSPGDGLGYGYTFGSGTRLTVV.

The V gene is TRBV7-9, the J gene TRBJ1-5; D call uncertain. CDR1 is SEHNR, CDR2 FQNEAQ, per germline (reference sequence). The CDR3 is 15 residues long. V gave up 1 base and J gave up 3 bases, with 10 bases separating them. In DNA, the CDR3 is TGTGCCAGCAGCTTAGGGGTAGGAATCAATCAGCCCCAGCATTTT. Encoded protein: CASSLGVGINQPQHF. Based on the CDR3 plus reference TRBV7-9 and TRBJ1-5, the full variable domain is DTGVSQNPRHKITKRGQNVTFRCDPISEHNRLYWYRQTLGQGPEFLTYFQNEAQLEKSRLLSDRFSAERPKGSFSTLEIQRTEQGDSAMYLCASSLGVGINQPQHFGDGTRLSIL.

This rearrangement joins TRBV5-1 to TRBJ1-5; a possible D gene is TRBD1 (6 bases). In germline, CDR1 is SGHRS, CDR2 YFSETQ. The CDR3 is made up of 14 amino acids. Trimming removed 4 bases from V and 2 bases from J, with 10 bases in between. The CDR3 loop reads CASSPTGRNQPQHF. The CDR3 DNA is TGCGCCAGCAGCCCGACAGGTCGCAATCAGCCCCAGCATTTT.

The chain recombines TRBV28 with TRBJ1-1; 12 nucleotides match TRBD1. The CDR3 sequence is 19 residues long. Per germline, CDR1 MDHEN and CDR2 SYDVKM. J lost 1 base, V lost 6 bases, and 15 bases had no gene match. Here the CDR3 reads CASRPFTGTGGAGNTEAFF. The CDR3 DNA follows: TGTGCCAGCAGACCCTTTACTGGGACAGGGGGCGCCGGGAACACTGAAGCTTTCTTT.

The chain couples TRBV7-8 to TRBJ2-1; D possibly corresponds to TRBD2 (5 bases). V was pared by 2 bases and J by 3 bases, with 8 bases between. In germline, CDR1 is SGHVS, CDR2 FQNEAQ. The CDR3 length is 14 residues. The CDR3: CASSLIGNYNEQFF. The CDR3 nucleotides read TGTGCCAGCAGCTTAATCGGGAACTACAATGAGCAGTTCTTC.

The chain couples TRBV27 to TRBJ1-4; 7 nucleotides match TRBD1. V was clipped by 8 bases and J by 4 bases; unmatched bases: 7. The CDR3 is made up of 14 amino acids. The germline V gene has CDR1 MNHEY and CDR2 SMNVEV (reference sequence). This CDR3 is CASGARDSNEKLFF. The CDR3 nucleotides read TGTGCCAGCGGAGCACGGGACAGTAATGAAAAACTGTTTTTT. The whole variable domain, remainder taken from reference TRBV27 and TRBJ1-4, is EAQVTQNPRYLITVTGKKLTVTCSQNMNHEYMSWYRQDPGLGLRQIYYSMNVEVTDKGDVPEGYKVSRKEKRNFPLILESPSPNQTSLYFCASGARDSNEKLFFGSGTQLSVL.

The J gene is TRBJ1-3, the V gene TRBV9, with 7 bases that match TRBD1. This CDR3 has 20 residues. V gave up 0 bases and J gave up 0 bases; unmatched junction bases: 15. Per the germline V gene, CDR1 is SGDLS and CDR2 is YYNGEE. CDR3 amino acids: CASSVAPDRLTPSSGNTIYF. The CDR3 coding sequence is TGTGCCAGCAGCGTAGCTCCGGACAGGCTTACCCCTAGCTCTGGAAACACCATATATTTT. The full variable domain, rest sourced from reference TRBV9 and TRBJ1-3, is DSGVTQTPKHLITATGQRVTLRCSPRSGDLSVYWYQQSLDQGLQFLIQYYNGEERAKGNILERFSAQQFPDLHSELNLSSLELGDSALYFCASSVAPDRLTPSSGNTIYFGEGSWLTVV.

The V and J genes are TRBV7-2 and TRBJ2-1; D tentatively reads TRBD1 or TRBD2 (5 bases each). The CDR3 covers 15 residues. Germline V gene lookup returns CDR1 SGHTA and CDR2 FQGNSA. V was shortened by 3 bases and J by 1 base, with 10 bases between the two germline ends. The CDR3 nucleotides are TGTGCCAGCAGCTTTGGGACGGGGTCCTACAATGAGCAGTTCTTC. Translating gives CASSFGTGSYNEQFF.

This clone was recorded only once. This chain uses TRBV11-2 with TRBJ1-2, with D perhaps matching TRBD1 (6 bases). The V and J ends lost 4 bases and 4 bases respectively, with 19 bases between them. The length of the CDR3 is 16 residues. Germline assignment: CDR1 SGHAT and CDR2 FQNNGV. CDR3 DNA sequence: TGTGCCAGCAGCTCAGGCCTGGGGGGGGCTGGCTATGGCTACACCTTC. This sequence encodes CASSSGLGGAGYGYTF.

The V gene is TRBV21-1, the J gene TRBJ1-5; the D segment call TRBD1 is taken from the table without a DNA check. TRBV21-1 has pseudogene status. The CDR3 runs to 15 residues. The CDR3: CASSKAPGPNQPQHF. In DNA form, the CDR3 reads TGTGCCAGCAGCAAAGCACCAGGGCCCAATCAGCCCCAGCATTTT.

The chain has TRBV27 and TRBJ1-2, with a weak D call TRBD1 (6 bases). Trimming cost V 6 bases and J 6 bases, with 14 bases left between them. The length of the CDR3 is 13 residues. The V gene's germline CDR1 is MNHEY and CDR2 SMNVEV (reference sequence). The CDR3 reads CASSLRRGDGYTF. CDR3 in DNA: TGTGCCAGCAGCCTCCGGAGGGGGGATGGCTACACCTTC.

The chain carries TRBV7-8 and TRBJ2-3; D unresolved. CDR1 and CDR2 (germline): SGHVS, FQNEAQ. V lost 3 bases to trimming and J lost 2 bases, with 6 bases between them. CDR3 length: 13 amino acids. The CDR3, as DNA: TGTGCCAGCAGCTTCCCGGTCACAGATACGCAGTATTTT. This codes for CASSFPVTDTQYF.

The chain uses TRBV7-9 and TRBJ1-5; 10 bases line up with TRBD1. The V and J ends lost 5 bases and 0 bases, in that order; junction bases with no gene match: 10. The CDR3 length is 18 residues. CDR1 is SEHNR and CDR2 is FQNEAQ in the germline V gene (reference sequence). The CDR3 spells CASSRGGTGADSNQPQHF. The CDR3 nucleotides read TGTGCCAGCAGCAGAGGTGGGACAGGGGCCGATAGCAATCAGCCCCAGCATTTT. Filled out from reference TRBV7-9 and TRBJ1-5, the complete variable domain reads DTGVSQNPRHKITKRGQNVTFRCDPISEHNRLYWYRQTLGQGPEFLTYFQNEAQLEKSRLLSDRFSAERPKGSFSTLEIQRTEQGDSAMYLCASSRGGTGADSNQPQHFGDGTRLSIL.